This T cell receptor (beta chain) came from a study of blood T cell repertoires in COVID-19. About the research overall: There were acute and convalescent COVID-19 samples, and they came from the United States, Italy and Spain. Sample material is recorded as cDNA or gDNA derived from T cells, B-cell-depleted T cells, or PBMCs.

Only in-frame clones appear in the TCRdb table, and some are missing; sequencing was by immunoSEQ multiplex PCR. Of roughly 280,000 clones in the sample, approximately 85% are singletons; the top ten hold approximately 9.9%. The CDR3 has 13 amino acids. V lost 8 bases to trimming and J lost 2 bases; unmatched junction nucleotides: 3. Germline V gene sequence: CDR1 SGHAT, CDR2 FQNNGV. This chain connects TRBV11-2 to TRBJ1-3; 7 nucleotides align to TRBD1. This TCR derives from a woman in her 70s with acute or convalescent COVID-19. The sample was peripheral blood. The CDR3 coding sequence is TGTGCCAGCCGACAGGGAGCTGGAAACACCATATATTTT. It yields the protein CASRQGAGNTIYF.